Below, 25 T cell receptor beta chains from the same sample are listed, as sequenced in a study of long-term antiretroviral therapy in people with HIV. This was the immunoSEQ v3.0 assay at survey level. Sequencing used immunoSEQ multiplex PCR; TCRdb keeps in-frame clones, though not all of them. The table records over 30,000 clones, roughly 97% of them present only once. The starting material was unsorted PBMCs, obtained 6.9 years after starting antiretroviral therapy. The receptors derive from a young man with HIV.

The rearrangement links TRBV7-2 to TRBJ1-2, with D possibly matching TRBD1 (5 bases). V dropped 1 base and J dropped 8 bases, with 11 bases sitting between them. This CDR3 comprises 13 residues. CDR1 and CDR2 from the germline V gene are SGHTA and FQGNSA. CDR3 DNA: TGTGCCAGCAGCTTAGACCAGGGCGGAGGCTACACCTTC. It translates to CASSLDQGGGYTF.

V gene TRBV4-2 combines with J gene TRBJ2-3; no clear D gene. The CDR3 is 14 amino acids. Germline values: CDR1 LGHNA, CDR2 YNFKEQ. Trimming took off 0 bases at V and 5 bases at J, with 9 bases between the two ends. Here the CDR3 DNA reads TGTGCCAGCAGCCAAGATCGTAAACAAGATACGCAGTATTTT. Its protein is CASSQDRKQDTQYF.

V is TRBV15 and J is TRBJ2-7; D call uncertain. This CDR3 has 13 amino acids. Trimming stripped 1 base from V and 2 bases from J, with 6 bases between. Looked up from germline, CDR1 is LNHNV and CDR2 is YYDKDF (reference sequence). This CDR3 is CATSRVGTYEQYF. Written as DNA, the CDR3 is TGTGCCACCAGCAGAGTGGGCACCTACGAGCAGTACTTC.

The chain links TRBV2 to TRBJ2-3; D perhaps matches TRBD2 (5 bases). The CDR3 is made up of 14 amino acids. V lost 0 bases to trimming and J lost 4 bases, with 8 bases between them. Germline loops: CDR1 SNHLY, CDR2 FYNNEI. CDR3 sequence (DNA): TGTGCCAGCAGTGAAGCGCGAGGGTCAGATACGCAGTATTTT. It is translated as CASSEARGSDTQYF.

V is TRBV5-1 and J is TRBJ1-4; tentatively, D is TRBD1 (5 bases). This CDR3 has 14 amino acids. Germline V gene sequence: CDR1 SGHRS, CDR2 YFSETQ. Trimming cost V 5 bases and J 5 bases, with 13 bases left between them. The chain's CDR3 is CASRRGRDNEKLFF. The CDR3 DNA sequence: TGCGCCAGCAGGCGAGGCAGGGACAATGAAAAACTGTTTTTT.

This clone appeared a single time. The rearrangement links TRBV6-4 to TRBJ1-1; 7 positions agree with TRBD1. This CDR3 has 15 residues. Germline values: CDR1 MRHNA, CDR2 SNTAGT. J lost 5 bases, V lost 0 bases, and 6 bases had no gene match. The CDR3: CASSDSPTGDTEAFF. The CDR3 nucleotides read TGTGCCAGCAGTGACTCTCCTACAGGGGATACTGAAGCTTTCTTT.

The CDR3 here is CASSQDRDRGNQPQHF. CDR3 DNA sequence: TGCGCCAGCAGCCAGGACCGGGACAGAGGCAATCAGCCCCAGCATTTT. The chain couples TRBV4-1 to TRBJ1-5; the match to TRBD1 covers 7 bases. Per germline, CDR1 MGHRA and CDR2 YSYEKL. The CDR3 runs to 16 residues. The V gene end was trimmed by 3 bases and the J gene end by 2 bases; junction bases not matched to a gene: 7.

The chain has TRBV20-1 and TRBJ2-7, with D possibly being TRBD1 (5 bases). Germline loops: CDR1 DFQATT, CDR2 SNEGSKA (reference sequence). The ends were cut back, 6 bases at V and 6 bases at J, with 12 bases in the middle. CDR3 length equals 11 residues. CDR3 nucleotides: TGCAGTGCAGAGACAGTTGCCGAGCAGTACTTC. Translated, it gives CSAETVAEQYF.

The chain joins TRBV4-3 to TRBJ2-1; no clear D. The length of the CDR3 is 14 residues. Trimming pared 0 bases from V and 8 bases from J, leaving 11 bases between. Germline values: CDR1 LGHNA, CDR2 YSLEER. The CDR3 nucleotides read TGCGCCAGCAGCCAAGACTCACGATTCCATGAGCAGTTCTTC. This gives the protein CASSQDSRFHEQFF.

The chain is built from TRBV7-8 and TRBJ1-2, with TRBD1 matching over 10 bases. The germline V gene has CDR1 SGHVS and CDR2 FQNEAQ. This CDR3 region has 18 residues. V was clipped by 1 base and J by 8 bases; unmatched bases: 16. This CDR3 reads CASSLGVGTGALLEGYTF. As DNA, the CDR3 is TGTGCCAGCAGCTTAGGGGTGGGGACAGGGGCCCTCTTGGAAGGCTACACCTTC. Complete variable domain (other parts from reference TRBV7-8 and TRBJ1-2): GAGVSQSPRYKVAKRGQDVALRCDPISGHVSLFWYQQALGQGPEFLTYFQNEAQLDKSGLPSDRFFAERPEGSVSTLKIQRTQQEDSAVYLCASSLGVGTGALLEGYTFGSGTRLTVV.

This clone was counted a single time. V gene TRBV27 combines with J gene TRBJ1-1; D perhaps matches TRBD1 (6 bases). CDR1 and CDR2 from the germline V gene are MNHEY and SMNVEV (reference sequence). Deletions cut 5 bases from V and 1 base from J, with 14 bases between. This CDR3 comprises 15 residues. The CDR3 DNA reads TGTGCCAGCAGTATACAGGGAGGGGAGAACACTGAAGCTTTCTTT. Protein product: CASSIQGGENTEAFF.

The table lists this clone with a count of one. The chain links TRBV1 to TRBJ1-5. TRBV1 is deemed a pseudogene. The CDR3 runs 20 residues. This chain's CDR3 is CTRWGGDTENYPYSNQPQHF. CDR3 in DNA: TGCACCCGTTGGGGGGGGGACACCGAAAACTACCCTTATAGCAATCAGCCCCAGCATTTT.

The chain employs TRBV30 and TRBJ1-1; D unclear. Germline V lookup: CDR1 GTSNPN, CDR2 SVGIG (reference sequence). The CDR3 is 12 amino acids. V shed 3 bases and J shed 8 bases, with 13 bases lying between them. For the CDR3, the DNA is TGTGCCTGGAGGAAGGTCGACGGAGAAGCTTTCTTT. It yields the protein CAWRKVDGEAFF.

The V and J genes are TRBV10-3 and TRBJ2-1; 10 bases align to TRBD2. CDR1 and CDR2 from the germline V gene are ENHRY and SYGVKD. The length of the CDR3 is 14 residues. V was pared by 8 bases and J by 9 bases, with 10 bases of the junction left unmatched. Here the CDR3 reads CAIAIAGGSTEQFF. CDR3 coding DNA: TGTGCCATCGCGATAGCGGGGGGATCTACTGAGCAGTTCTTC.

The V call is TRBV6-4, the J call TRBJ2-3; D is possibly TRBD1 or TRBD2 (6 bases each). The germline V gene encodes CDR1 MRHNA and CDR2 SNTAGT. CDR3 length equals 16 residues. Trimming shortened V by 6 bases and J by 2 bases, and 18 bases separated the two germline ends. CDR3 in DNA: TGTGCCAGCAGCGCCCTGGGGGGCGGATACACAGATACGCAGTATTTT. The encoded protein is CASSALGGGYTDTQYF.

The gene calls are TRBV4-1 and TRBJ1-3; D not resolved. The ends were cut back, 1 base at V and 7 bases at J, with 11 bases in the middle. Germline values: CDR1 MGHRA, CDR2 YSYEKL. The CDR3 covers 14 residues. CDR3 region: CASSQGGGPNTIYF. CDR3 in DNA: TGCGCCAGCAGCCAAGGAGGCGGGCCCAACACCATATATTTT.

CDR3 sequence (DNA): TGTGCCTGGAGTCCCCTCGGGATCCTTAATGAAAAACTGTTTTTT. Its translation is CAWSPLGILNEKLFF. The V gene is TRBV30, the J gene TRBJ1-4, with D unclear. The germline CDR1 and CDR2 sequences are GTSNPN and SVGIG (reference sequence). The V end lost 2 bases, the J end lost 4 bases, and 14 bases lay between the germline ends. The CDR3 extends over 15 amino acids.

The rearrangement uses TRBV6-1 and TRBJ1-4; D is uncertain. CDR1 and CDR2 from the germline V gene are MNHNS and SASEGT. Trimming stripped 6 bases from V and 1 base from J, with 12 bases between. The CDR3 is 15 amino acids. The CDR3 region is CASRDGPETNEKLFF. CDR3 in DNA: TGTGCCAGCAGGGATGGCCCCGAAACTAATGAAAAACTGTTTTTT.

J is TRBJ2-2 and V is TRBV7-9; D remains unclear. The CDR3 extends over 14 amino acids. The ends were cut back, 6 bases at V and 5 bases at J, with 13 bases in the middle. Germline CDR1 SEHNR, CDR2 FQNEAQ (reference sequence). The CDR3 is CASSPPLGTGELFF. CDR3 DNA: TGTGCCAGCAGTCCCCCCTTAGGTACCGGGGAGCTGTTTTTT.

The chain is built from TRBV9 and TRBJ2-3, with no clear D. The germline V and J ends were trimmed by 2 bases and 2 bases, with 9 bases remaining between them. The CDR3 spans 14 residues. Germline loops: CDR1 SGDLS, CDR2 YYNGEE. CDR3 in amino acids: CASSVSGLTDTQYF. The DNA for the CDR3 is TGTGCCAGCAGCGTTTCAGGTCTCACAGATACGCAGTATTTT. Variable domain in full (rest from reference TRBV9 and TRBJ2-3): DSGVTQTPKHLITATGQRVTLRCSPRSGDLSVYWYQQSLDQGLQFLIQYYNGEERAKGNILERFSAQQFPDLHSELNLSSLELGDSALYFCASSVSGLTDTQYFGPGTRLTVL.

The chain links TRBV11-1 to TRBJ2-7; 10 nucleotides align to TRBD2. Trimming cost V 4 bases and J 1 base; bases outside gene matches: 4. From germline, CDR1 is SGHAT and CDR2 FQDESV (reference sequence). The CDR3 is 15 amino acids. The CDR3 reads CASSSSGGDSYEQYF. The CDR3 DNA reads as TGTGCCAGCAGCTCCAGCGGGGGGGATTCCTACGAGCAGTACTTC.

The rearrangement links TRBV19 to TRBJ2-2, with 8 positions matching TRBD2. V dropped 5 bases and J dropped 4; count of bases not matched to a gene: 6. The germline V gene has CDR1 LNHDA and CDR2 SQIVND (reference sequence). This CDR3 region has 15 residues. The CDR3 is CASSFPGGTTGELFF. DNA for the CDR3: TGTGCCAGTAGTTTCCCGGGAGGGACCACCGGGGAGCTGTTTTTT.

The chain couples TRBV4-1 to TRBJ1-1, with unresolved D. Trimming took 3 bases from V and 2 from J, leaving 10 bases between them. This CDR3 is 14 amino acids long. The germline V gene has CDR1 MGHRA and CDR2 YSYEKL. The CDR3 DNA reads TGCGCCAGCAGCCAGGGGAGATCTAACACTGAAGCTTTCTTT. Its protein is CASSQGRSNTEAFF.

This clone was picked up one time. CDR3 sequence reads: CASSRTRGIGQPQHF. Written as DNA, the CDR3 is TGTGCCAGCTCACGAACCAGGGGAATAGGACAGCCCCAGCATTTT. The V call is TRBV18, the J call TRBJ1-5, with a tentative D call TRBD1 (6 bases). CDR1 is KGHSH, CDR2 LQKENI, per germline. Trimming removed 4 bases from V and 7 bases from J, with 17 bases in between. The CDR3 spans 15 residues.

The V gene is TRBV13, the J gene TRBJ1-2, with D maybe TRBD1 (6 bases). The CDR3 totals 14 residues. From germline, CDR1 is PRHDT and CDR2 FYEKMQ (reference sequence). V lost 8 bases to trimming and J lost 4 bases, with 17 bases between them. CDR3 amino acids: CASLTRGNSYGYTF. The CDR3 DNA follows: TGTGCCAGCCTAACCAGGGGCAACTCCTATGGCTACACCTTC.